This paragraph covers one TCR beta chain sequence. Its cognate antigen is unknown. The data originate from a study of T cell responses to AZD1222 COVID-19 vaccine. General observations from the study: No day 14 peak samples; only post-peak repertoires were characterized. Seropositive status at baseline applied to only five or six AZD1222 recipients.

TCRdb keeps only in-frame clones here, not all; method: immunoSEQ multiplex PCR. The sample lists 95,000 to 100,000 clones, roughly 87% occurring once. V shed 4 bases and J shed 6 bases, with 13 bases lying between them. Germline V gene sequence: CDR1 SGHNT, CDR2 YYREEE (reference sequence). There are 13 residues in the CDR3. The rearrangement joins TRBV5-4 to TRBJ1-1; D possibly corresponds to TRBD1 (5 bases). The sequencing here drew on peripheral blood, taken on day 0 of AZD1222 vaccination. This TCR was sampled from an adult in good health. CDR3 nucleotides: TGTGCCAGCAGCCCGCGGGGCAGGGCTGAAGCTTTCTTT. Protein sequence: CASSPRGRAEAFF. The full variable domain, completed using reference TRBV5-4 and TRBJ1-1, is ETGVTQSPTHLIKTRGQQVTLRCSSQSGHNTVSWYQQALGQGPQFIFQYYREEENGRGNFPPRFSGLQFPNYSSELNVNALELDDSALYLCASSPRGRAEAFFGQGTRLTVV.